These 25 T cell receptor beta chains were sequenced from one sample in a study of beta chain features in type 1 diabetes listed by TCRdb under 2018. Overall study results and their limits: A moderate but significant shortening of TCRB CDR3 length was observed in type 1 diabetes patients in all four CD4+ subsets.

The library was obtained by the immunoSEQ multiplex PCR assay. The High Capacity cDNA Reverse Transcription Kit was used to reverse transcribe all of the isolated RNA, meaning that expressed TCRB transcripts were what got sequenced. TCRdb's version of the immuneACCESS table is confined to in-frame rearrangements and falls short of the full clone set. An unresolved V gene accounts for under half of the shortfall where checked; the remainder is of unknown origin. This sample is represented by 300,000 to 350,000 clones; approximately 15% of them were singletons. Over 0.014% of the sample is held by the ten biggest clonotypes. Antigen specificity for these receptors is unknown. The sample comprised naive CD4+ T cells from blood. Interpreted using the paper, the cell subset or site label stands for: true naive CD4+ T cells. The receptor source for this set is a woman aged 18-29 years with type 1 diabetes.

This clone has just a few counts. This chain connects TRBV11-2 to TRBJ2-5; 8 bases match TRBD2. Looked up from germline, CDR1 is SGHAT and CDR2 is FQNNGV. J was trimmed by 4 bases and V by 6 bases; bases with no gene match: 10. The CDR3 spans 15 residues. DNA of the CDR3: TGTGCCAGCAGAACGACTAGCGCATTGGCAGAGACCCAGTACTTC. Translated: CASRTTSALAETQYF.

This clone was seen a handful of times. The V call is TRBV5-1, the J call TRBJ2-1; a weak D match, TRBD2 (6 bases). V dropped 1 base and J dropped 9 bases, with 17 bases sitting between them. This CDR3 contains 15 residues. Germline CDR1 SGHRS, CDR2 YFSETQ. CDR3 in DNA: TGCGCCAGCAGCTTGTGGGCCGGGAGTGGAAGTGAGCAGTTCTTC. Translating it yields CASSLWAGSGSEQFF.

The J gene is TRBJ2-7, the V gene TRBV19, with D perhaps TRBD2 (5 bases). The CDR3 contains 14 residues. Germline CDR1 reads LNHDA; CDR2 reads SQIVND (reference sequence). The germline V and J ends were trimmed by 9 bases and 2 bases, with 17 bases remaining between them. Here the CDR3 DNA reads TGTGCCAGACGGGGTGGACGGATTGCCTACGAGCAGTACGTC. It specifies CARRGGRIAYEQYV.

This clone was counted between two and nine times. The gene calls are TRBV28 and TRBJ2-1; D gene unclear. CDR3 length: 15 amino acids. Trimming pared 2 bases from V and 0 bases from J, leaving 8 bases between. Germline lookup yields CDR1 MDHEN and CDR2 SYDVKM. The CDR3 is CASSLASSSYNEQFF. In DNA form, the CDR3 reads TGTGCCAGCAGTTTAGCTTCTAGCTCCTACAATGAGCAGTTCTTC.

The chain combines TRBV30 with TRBJ2-7; D remains unclear. The V gene's germline CDR1 is GTSNPN and CDR2 SVGIG (reference sequence). V was pared by 5 bases and J by 2 bases, with 10 bases between. The CDR3 contains 12 residues. The CDR3 DNA sequence: TGTGCCTGGGACCTAGGCCCCTACGAGCAGTACTTC. This translates into CAWDLGPYEQYF.

This clone turned up a few times. The chain couples TRBV19 to TRBJ1-2; tentatively, D is TRBD1 (6 bases). The CDR3 totals 17 residues. V was cut by 5 bases and J by 4 bases, with 23 bases left in between. Germline V gene sequence: CDR1 LNHDA, CDR2 SQIVND (reference sequence). CDR3: CASSSRQDAHWGYGYTF. The CDR3 bases are TGTGCCAGTAGTTCCCGACAGGATGCTCATTGGGGCTATGGCTACACCTTC.

The chain uses TRBV6-5 and TRBJ2-5; 7 bases are a match to TRBD2. The CDR3 loop spans 14 amino acids. J lost 3 bases, V lost 2 bases, and 3 bases had no gene match. CDR1 MNHEY and CDR2 SVGAGI come from the germline V gene. CDR3 sequence reads: CASSYGLAEETQYF. CDR3 coding DNA: TGTGCCAGCAGTTACGGGCTAGCGGAAGAGACCCAGTACTTC.

V gene TRBV5-1 combines with J gene TRBJ2-7, with a weak D call TRBD2 (5 bases). CDR1 SGHRS and CDR2 YFSETQ come from the germline V gene. The CDR3 consists of 14 residues. Deletions cut 0 bases from V and 4 bases from J, with 11 bases between. Here the CDR3 DNA reads TGCGCCAGCAGCTTGGAAGCGGACCCATACGAGCAGTACGTC. Amino acid sequence: CASSLEADPYEQYV.

The chain couples TRBV18 to TRBJ2-7; maybe TRBD1 (5 bases). The CDR3 extends over 13 amino acids. In germline, CDR1 is KGHSH, CDR2 LQKENI. V was trimmed by 5 bases and J by 2 bases, leaving 10 bases between them. The CDR3 DNA sequence: TGTGCCAGCTCATTTGACAGAGCCTACGAGCAGTACGTC. It translates to CASSFDRAYEQYV.

The chain recombines TRBV9 with TRBJ1-1; TRBD1 matches at 8 bases. Unmatched junction bases numbered 8, after V lost 3 bases and J lost 4 bases. CDR3 length: 15 residues. Germline loops: CDR1 SGDLS, CDR2 YYNGEE. CDR3 protein: CASSGTGSLPTEAFF. The DNA of the CDR3 is TGTGCCAGCAGCGGGACAGGGTCACTTCCCACTGAAGCTTTCTTT.

The rearrangement uses TRBV6-1 and TRBJ1-5; no definite D call. Germline loops: CDR1 MNHNS, CDR2 SASEGT. The CDR3 has 16 amino acids. V dropped 2 bases and J dropped 5 bases, with 16 bases sitting between them. CDR3 coding DNA: TGTGCCAGCAGTGAAATGTCCAGGCAACTTTATCAGCCCCAGCATTTT. Amino acid sequence: CASSEMSRQLYQPQHF.

This clone was seen a few times. V is TRBV19 and J is TRBJ1-3; D is unresolved. Trimming shortened V by 5 bases and J by 3 bases, and 8 bases separated the two germline ends. Germline V lookup: CDR1 LNHDA, CDR2 SQIVND (reference sequence). CDR3 length: 13 amino acids. CDR3 DNA sequence: TGTGCCAGTAGTCGGTCGGTTGGAAACACCATATATTTT. Protein product: CASSRSVGNTIYF. Full variable domain (missing parts from reference TRBV19 and TRBJ1-3): DGGITQSPKYLFRKEGQNVTLSCEQNLNHDAMYWYRQDPGQGLRLIYYSQIVNDFQKGDIAEGYSVSREKKESFPLTVTSAQKNPTAFYLCASSRSVGNTIYFGEGSWLTVV.

This clone appeared a few times. The chain combines TRBV15 with TRBJ2-7, with a tentative D call TRBD2 (5 bases). This CDR3 has 18 amino acids. CDR1 and CDR2 from the germline V gene are LNHNV and YYDKDF (reference sequence). Trimming shortened V by 1 base and J by 2 bases, and 21 bases separated the two germline ends. DNA for the CDR3: TGTGCCACCAGCAGAGTGTGGTCTGAATGGACTCGGGCCTACGAGCAGTACTTC. It encodes CATSRVWSEWTRAYEQYF.

J is TRBJ1-2 and V is TRBV4-3; 11 nucleotides align to TRBD1. The CDR3 contains 18 residues. CDR1 LGHNA and CDR2 YSLEER come from the germline V gene. The V segment lost 4 bases and the J segment 4 bases; nucleotides outside the gene matches: 14. CDR3 residues: CASSPLGQGAYRRYGYTF. CDR3 bases: TGCGCCAGCAGCCCCCTCGGACAGGGGGCCTACAGGCGCTATGGCTACACCTTC.

This clone was seen more than once but under ten times. The DNA for the CDR3 is TGTGCCAGTAGTCCTCAATTCTTAGCGGGGAGCCAAGAGACCCAGTACTTC. Residues: CASSPQFLAGSQETQYF. The V and J genes are TRBV19 and TRBJ2-5, with 8 bases fitting TRBD2. The length of the CDR3 is 17 residues. Germline CDR1 reads LNHDA; CDR2 reads SQIVND (reference sequence). The V gene end was trimmed by 5 bases and the J gene end by 1 base; junction bases not matched to a gene: 12.

This clone was counted a few times. The chain is built from TRBV4-3 and TRBJ2-1; 11 bases agree with TRBD2. V was pared by 1 base and J by 8 bases, with 4 bases of the junction left unmatched. Germline V gene sequence: CDR1 LGHNA, CDR2 YSLEER. This CDR3 has 15 residues. The CDR3 sequence is CASSQVAGGPHEQFF. DNA of the CDR3: TGCGCCAGCAGCCAAGTAGCGGGAGGGCCCCATGAGCAGTTCTTC.

This chain links TRBV7-2 with TRBJ2-1, with 11 bases identical to TRBD2. The germline gives CDR1 SGHTA, CDR2 FQGNSA. The CDR3 has 15 amino acids. With 5 bases clipped from V and 5 bases from J, the junction kept 5 bases outside the gene matches. CDR3 coding DNA: TGTGCCAGCAGCCCTCGACTAGCGGGGAACAATGAGCAGTTCTTC. Its protein is CASSPRLAGNNEQFF.

This clone has only a few counts. The rearrangement joins TRBV15 to TRBJ2-1; maybe TRBD1 (6 bases). Germline V CDR1 and CDR2: LNHNV, YYDKDF (reference sequence). Trimming removed 0 bases at V and 0 bases at J, with 6 bases between. The CDR3 has 15 residues. This chain's CDR3 is CATSREQGSYNEQFF. CDR3 bases: TGTGCCACCAGCAGAGAACAGGGCTCCTACAATGAGCAGTTCTTC. The entire variable domain, with the rest obtained from reference TRBV15 and TRBJ2-1, is as follows: DAMVIQNPRYQVTQFGKPVTLSCSQTLNHNVMYWYQQKSSQAPKLLFHYYDKDFNNEADTPDNFQSRRPNTSFCFLDIRSPGLGDTAMYLCATSREQGSYNEQFFGPGTRLTVL.

In DNA form, the CDR3 reads TGCGCCAGCAGTGAGATTGGGGGGGGCAATCAGCCCCAGCATTTT. Translation gives CASSEIGGGNQPQHF. This chain uses TRBV10-2 with TRBJ1-5; tentatively, D is TRBD1 (5 bases). CDR3 length: 15 amino acids. The V end was cut by 2 bases, the J end by 2 bases, with 10 bases between. Germline CDR1 WSHSY, CDR2 SAAADI.

Points on this clone: The same CDR3 arises from other DNA sequences in this sample as well. This chain connects TRBV9 to TRBJ1-2; maybe TRBD1 (5 bases). The CDR3 runs to 14 residues. Germline values: CDR1 SGDLS, CDR2 YYNGEE. Trimming shortened V by 3 bases and J by 0 bases, and 9 bases separated the two germline ends. The CDR3: CASSADRANYGYTF. The CDR3 DNA sequence: TGTGCCAGCAGCGCCGACAGAGCTAACTATGGCTACACCTTC.

DNA for the CDR3: TGTGCCAGCAGCTTAGGAGCCCCGAGCTCCTACGAGCAGTACTTC. Protein: CASSLGAPSSYEQYF. The rearrangement joins TRBV7-7 to TRBJ2-7; no definite D call. There are 15 residues in the CDR3. V lost 1 base and J lost 0, with 10 bases in between. Germline V gene lookup returns CDR1 SSHAT and CDR2 FNYEAQ (reference sequence).

This clone has only a few counts. V is TRBV4-1 and J is TRBJ2-1, with TRBD1 matching 7 bases. This CDR3 is built from 16 residues. V shed 0 bases, J shed 8 bases, and the junction held 10 bases outside the gene matches. The V gene's germline CDR1 is MGHRA and CDR2 YSYEKL. The CDR3: CASSQDWPQGVHEQFF. Written as DNA, the CDR3 is TGCGCCAGCAGCCAAGATTGGCCCCAGGGGGTGCATGAGCAGTTCTTC.

This sequence joins TRBV19 and TRBJ2-3, with D perhaps matching TRBD1 (5 bases). CDR1 and CDR2 (germline): LNHDA, SQIVND (reference sequence). Between the trimmed V and J ends, which lost 3 bases and 0 bases, there was a span of 13 bases. CDR3 length: 16 residues. CDR3 region: CASSMLRGRSTDTQYF. CDR3 in DNA: TGTGCCAGTAGTATGTTAAGGGGCAGGAGCACAGATACGCAGTATTTT.

This clone was seen a handful of times. V usage is TRBV6-1 and J usage is TRBJ1-2, with TRBD1 matching 7 bases. This CDR3 is 17 amino acids long. CDR1 and CDR2 from the germline V gene are MNHNS and SASEGT. V lost 4 bases and J lost 0; bases outside the gene matches: 11. The CDR3, as DNA: TGTGCCAGCAGTGTCTCGACAGGGCCCTCGCCTAACTATGGCTACACCTTC. Amino acid sequence: CASSVSTGPSPNYGYTF.

The genes are TRBV7-3 and TRBJ2-1; D is possibly TRBD2 (5 bases). The CDR3 has 13 residues. V gave up 2 bases and J gave up 10 bases, with 12 bases separating them. Germline CDR1 SGHTA, CDR2 FQGTGA. Here the CDR3 DNA reads TGTGCCAGCAGCTTAGGCCGGTCGGGGGAGCAGTTCTTC. Its translation is CASSLGRSGEQFF. The complete variable domain, with remaining parts taken from reference TRBV7-3 and TRBJ2-1, reads GAGVSQTPSNKVTEKGKYVELRCDPISGHTALYWYRQSLGQGPEFLIYFQGTGAADDSGLPNDRFFAVRPEGSVSTLKIQRTERGDSAVYLCASSLGRSGEQFFGPGTRLTVL.